This T cell receptor (beta chain) was identified in a study of T cells in Graves' hyperthyroidism and ophthalmopathy. CDR3 length: 15 residues. The germline V gene has CDR1 DFQATT and CDR2 SNEGSKA (reference sequence). Trimming took off 4 bases at V and 0 bases at J, with 15 bases between the two ends. The TCR beta CDR3 regions underwent amplification using RNA transcripts as the source. RT-PCR in the first round (using the HTBI primer set) targeted the TCR CDR3. TCRdb reprocessed the multiplex PCR reads with MiXCR, giving one entry per CDR3 protein. The profile covers under 450,000 distinct CDR3 sequences, with more than 15% appearing a single time and roughly 13% taken by the ten largest. Clinical symptoms, serum thyroxine and TRAb, thyroid ultrasound and orbital computed tomography were used for the diagnoses.

The chain links TRBV20-1 to TRBJ1-2; D not certain. Input material: blood. The TCR was taken from a woman aged 18-29 years with Graves' hyperthyroidism. The CDR3 nucleotides read TGCAGTGCTAAGCACGACAACAGAGCTAACTATGGCTACACCTTC. Translating gives CSAKHDNRANYGYTF.